This TCR beta chain was retrieved from a study of T cell responses to AZD1222 COVID-19 vaccine. Study-level information: Second doses were pooled across both intervals (about 4 or about 12 weeks). Findings and limits, study-wide: Just a handful of AZD1222 recipients tested seropositive at baseline. The study sampled repertoires only after the peak T cell response.

Comments on this clone: Its antigen remains unknown.

Clones were read by immunoSEQ multiplex PCR, and TCRdb kept only the in-frame ones, dropping some. This table has under 200,000 clones, around 90% appearing once. Germline loops: CDR1 MNHEY, CDR2 SVGAGI. This CDR3 region has 15 residues. The ends were cut back, 5 bases at V and 5 bases at J, with 15 bases in the middle. Specimen: peripheral blood, collected on day 0 of AZD1222 vaccination. This sequence joins TRBV6-5 and TRBJ2-2; D gene uncertain. This receptor was taken from an adult in good health. CDR3 in amino acids: CASSPKNPVTGELFF. The CDR3 nucleotides are TGTGCCAGCAGTCCGAAGAACCCCGTTACCGGGGAGCTGTTTTTT.